Presented here are 28 T cell receptor beta chains from one specimen sequenced in a study of shared clonotypes between healthy human individuals. Assay used: immunoSEQ multiplex PCR; TCRdb lists only in-frame clones, some missing. The top ten hold 0.9% to 1.5% of the sample, which has roughly 2,000,000 clones, approximately 95% seen once. Positive CCR7 selection of CD45RO-negative cells yielded the naive CD8 cells, and terminally differentiated effector memory CD45RA+ cells were excluded. The sequenced sample consisted of naive CD8+ T cells sorted from blood. These receptors were collected from a man in his late teens or twenties in good health.

Regarding this clone: Other DNA sequences in this specimen translate into the identical CDR3. This chain links TRBV6-5 with TRBJ2-6; D remains unclear. From germline, CDR1 is MNHEY and CDR2 SVGAGI. V gave up 5 bases and J gave up 2 bases, with 4 bases separating them. The CDR3 has 13 amino acids. In DNA, the CDR3 is TGTGCCAGCAGTCCCACTGGGGCCAACGTCCTGACTTTC. Protein product: CASSPTGANVLTF.

This clone has a single count. This rearrangement joins TRBV28 to TRBJ2-7; 8 nucleotides line up with TRBD1. With 7 bases clipped from V and 0 bases from J, the junction kept 5 bases outside the gene matches. This CDR3 spans 14 amino acids. CDR1 and CDR2 (germline): MDHEN, SYDVKM. The CDR3 region has the DNA TGTGCCAGCACTCTACAGGGGGGCTCCTACGAGCAGTACTTC. It translates to CASTLQGGSYEQYF.

The chain is built from TRBV9 and TRBJ2-7; D is perhaps TRBD1 (5 bases). Germline CDR1 and CDR2: SGDLS and YYNGEE. This CDR3 spans 15 amino acids. The germline V and J ends were trimmed by 4 bases and 0 bases, with 14 bases remaining between them. This CDR3 reads CASSPRGYLSYEQYF. The CDR3 DNA reads as TGTGCCAGCAGCCCAAGGGGTTACCTCTCCTACGAGCAGTACTTC.

This clone has a single count. The same CDR3 can be traced to other DNA sequences in this sample. The chain employs TRBV9 and TRBJ2-3; tentative D call: TRBD2 (7 bases). The CDR3 runs 14 residues. V lost 4 bases and J lost 1, with 10 bases in between. Germline V gene sequence: CDR1 SGDLS, CDR2 YYNGEE. The CDR3 sequence: CASSRGGGTDTQYF. The DNA for the CDR3 is TGTGCCAGCAGCAGGGGGGGAGGCACAGATACGCAGTATTTT.

This clone was seen just once. The genes are TRBV7-9 and TRBJ1-1; D possibly corresponds to TRBD1 (5 bases). This CDR3 spans 13 amino acids. Trimming shortened V by 1 base and J by 6 bases, and 9 bases separated the two germline ends. Germline assignment: CDR1 SEHNR and CDR2 FQNEAQ (reference sequence). CDR3 nucleotide sequence: TGTGCCAGCAGCTTAGTTGGGGCCCCTGAAGCTTTCTTT. Translating it yields CASSLVGAPEAFF.

Remarks on this clone: Other nucleotide sequences in the sample specify the same CDR3. The chain links TRBV19 to TRBJ2-7, with D perhaps TRBD1 (6 bases). V lost 0 bases and J 4 bases, leaving 7 bases between the germline ends. Germline V gene sequence: CDR1 LNHDA, CDR2 SQIVND (reference sequence). The CDR3 loop spans 13 amino acids. The CDR3 region is CASSIDRGYEQYF. In nucleotides, the CDR3 is TGTGCCAGTAGTATAGACAGGGGATACGAGCAGTACTTC. The whole variable domain, filled in from reference TRBV19 and TRBJ2-7, reads DGGITQSPKYLFRKEGQNVTLSCEQNLNHDAMYWYRQDPGQGLRLIYYSQIVNDFQKGDIAEGYSVSREKKESFPLTVTSAQKNPTAFYLCASSIDRGYEQYFGPGTRLTVT.

This clone was seen just once. The CDR3 nucleotides are TGCGCCAGCATGGGGACCCCGAACACCGGGGAGCTGTTTTTT. Its translation: CASMGTPNTGELFF. The V call is TRBV4-1, the J call TRBJ2-2, with D tentatively TRBD1 or TRBD2 (5 bases each). In germline, CDR1 is MGHRA, CDR2 YSYEKL. The ends were cut back, 7 bases at V and 0 bases at J, with 9 bases in the middle. The CDR3 has 14 residues.

The chain uses TRBV6-5 and TRBJ1-2; no firm D call. The V end was cut by 3 bases, the J end by 3 bases, with 11 bases between. Germline V gene sequence: CDR1 MNHEY, CDR2 SVGAGI. This CDR3 has 14 amino acids. CDR3 nucleotide sequence: TGTGCCAGCAGTTATCTTCCACGAGACTATGGCTACACCTTC. It translates to CASSYLPRDYGYTF.

The chain recombines TRBV30 with TRBJ2-7, with D maybe TRBD1 (5 bases). Germline V gene data show CDR1 as GTSNPN and CDR2 as SVGIG (reference sequence). The CDR3 is made up of 18 amino acids. Deletions cut 0 bases from V and 0 bases from J, with 21 bases between. CDR3 nucleotides: TGTGCCTGGAGTGTACGGGCCCTTCGGCAGGGTCACTCCTACGAGCAGTACTTC. Encoded protein: CAWSVRALRQGHSYEQYF. Together with reference TRBV30 and TRBJ2-7, the CDR3 gives the full variable domain: SQTIHQWPATLVQPVGSPLSLECTVEGTSNPNLYWYRQAAGRGLQLLFYSVGIGQISSEVPQNLSASRPQDRQFILSSKKLLLSDSGFYLCAWSVRALRQGHSYEQYFGPGTRLTVT.

Of note for this clone: Other nucleotide sequences in the sample specify the same CDR3. The rearrangement links TRBV27 to TRBJ2-7; possibly TRBD1 for D (5 bases). CDR3 size: 14 residues. V lost 2 bases, J lost 1 base, and 9 bases lay in between. The germline V gene encodes CDR1 MNHEY and CDR2 SMNVEV (reference sequence). The CDR3: CASSLVAGSYEQYF. CDR3 DNA: TGTGCCAGCAGTTTAGTCGCAGGGTCCTACGAGCAGTACTTC.

The chain uses TRBV11-2 and TRBJ2-7; 11 nucleotides agree with TRBD1. J gave up 5 bases and V 3 bases, and 6 bases lay outside the gene matches. Per germline, CDR1 SGHAT and CDR2 FQNNGV. There are 15 residues in the CDR3. The CDR3: CASSFGQGAFNEQYF. CDR3 bases: TGTGCCAGCAGCTTTGGACAGGGGGCGTTTAACGAGCAGTACTTC.

V and J are TRBV4-1 and TRBJ1-2; D is unresolved. V lost 4 bases, J lost 2 bases, and 17 bases lay in between. The CDR3 sequence is 16 residues long. Germline values: CDR1 MGHRA, CDR2 YSYEKL. For the CDR3, the DNA is TGCGCCAGCAGCCTCAATTGGGAAAGCTCGAACTATGGCTACACCTTC. Its protein is CASSLNWESSNYGYTF.

CDR3 protein: CSVGLGPSYEQYF. CDR3 in DNA: TGCAGCGTGGGGTTGGGGCCTTCCTACGAGCAGTACTTC. The chain uses TRBV29-1 and TRBJ2-7, with D tentatively TRBD1 (5 bases). V dropped 6 bases and J dropped 1 base, with 13 bases sitting between them. This CDR3 has 13 amino acids. The germline V gene has CDR1 SQVTM and CDR2 ANQGSEA.

V is TRBV6-5 and J is TRBJ1-4, with unresolved D. Looked up from germline, CDR1 is MNHEY and CDR2 is SVGAGI. The V and J ends lost 6 bases and 6 bases respectively, with 14 bases between them. The length of the CDR3 is 14 residues. The CDR3, as DNA: TGTGCCAGCAGCCAACGGACCATCCATGAAAAACTGTTTTTT. Translated, it gives CASSQRTIHEKLFF.

The V call is TRBV4-2, the J call TRBJ1-1; D uncertain. The CDR3 is 13 residues long. V gave up 4 bases and J gave up 1 base, with 7 bases separating them. Germline assignment: CDR1 LGHNA and CDR2 YNFKEQ. The CDR3 here is CASSLGWNTEAFF. In DNA, the CDR3 is TGTGCCAGCAGCCTAGGATGGAACACTGAAGCTTTCTTT.

The chain couples TRBV7-9 to TRBJ2-1; D may correspond to TRBD1 or TRBD2 (5 bases each). This CDR3 contains 17 residues. Trimming took off 5 bases at V and 3 bases at J, with 20 bases between the two ends. Germline V lookup: CDR1 SEHNR, CDR2 FQNEAQ (reference sequence). In nucleotides, the CDR3 is TGTGCCAGCAGCCCCCCGGGGCTGGGGGTCGGCTACAATGAGCAGTTCTTC. The encoded protein is CASSPPGLGVGYNEQFF.

This chain links TRBV28 with TRBJ1-2; maybe TRBD1 (5 bases). The V end lost 5 bases, the J end lost 0 bases, and 25 bases lay between the germline ends. The germline CDR1 and CDR2 sequences are MDHEN and SYDVKM. There are 19 residues in the CDR3. The CDR3 loop is CASSPGVWGSPVANYGYTF. DNA for the CDR3: TGTGCCAGCAGTCCGGGCGTTTGGGGCAGCCCCGTAGCTAACTATGGCTACACCTTC.

This chain links TRBV7-9 with TRBJ2-1, with 11 bases fitting TRBD2. The V and J ends lost 4 bases and 6 bases, in that order; junction bases with no gene match: 11. This CDR3 has 17 residues. CDR1 and CDR2 (germline): SEHNR, FQNEAQ (reference sequence). CDR3 sequence (DNA): TGTGCCAGCAGCTCTTCACTAGCGGGAGTAGTGGGCAATGAGCAGTTCTTC. Its protein product is CASSSSLAGVVGNEQFF.

This clone was observed once. The V call is TRBV7-2, the J call TRBJ2-5; 7 nucleotides align to TRBD2. The V and J ends lost 4 bases and 5 bases, in that order; junction bases with no gene match: 10. This CDR3 is built from 15 residues. CDR1 SGHTA and CDR2 FQGNSA come from the germline V gene. The CDR3 coding sequence is TGTGCCAGCAGCTGGGGGGGGAGCACGCTGGAGACCCAGTACTTC. This codes for CASSWGGSTLETQYF.

The genes are TRBV4-3 and TRBJ2-7; D might be TRBD1 (5 bases). The CDR3 loop spans 14 amino acids. Between the trimmed V and J ends, which lost 0 bases and 6 bases, there was a span of 12 bases. CDR1 LGHNA and CDR2 YSLEER come from the germline V gene. In nucleotides, the CDR3 is TGCGCCAGCAGCCAAGATATAGGGGTGGGCGAGCAGTACTTC. Its protein product is CASSQDIGVGEQYF.

The V and J genes are TRBV9 and TRBJ1-1; D may be TRBD1 (6 bases). Trimming took 9 bases from V and 4 from J, leaving 16 bases between them. CDR3 length: 13 amino acids. Per germline, CDR1 SGDLS and CDR2 YYNGEE. The CDR3 nucleotides read TGTGCCACATCCAAGGGGGGTAGCACTGAAGCTTTCTTT. Translating gives CATSKGGSTEAFF.

The genes are TRBV30 and TRBJ2-3, with 8 bases identical to TRBD1. Trimming at V came to 0 bases and at J to 4 bases, leaving 9 bases not matched to a gene. CDR3 length equals 16 residues. In germline, CDR1 is GTSNPN, CDR2 SVGIG (reference sequence). The CDR3 region has the DNA TGTGCCTGGAGTGTAATGGGGACAGGTCGGTCAGATACGCAGTATTTT. Its protein product is CAWSVMGTGRSDTQYF. Variable domain in full (rest from reference TRBV30 and TRBJ2-3): SQTIHQWPATLVQPVGSPLSLECTVEGTSNPNLYWYRQAAGRGLQLLFYSVGIGQISSEVPQNLSASRPQDRQFILSSKKLLLSDSGFYLCAWSVMGTGRSDTQYFGPGTRLTVL.

This clone was counted once. The genes are TRBV29-1 and TRBJ2-1; 10 bases match TRBD2. Germline V gives CDR1 SQVTM, CDR2 ANQGSEA. This CDR3 is 16 amino acids long. V shed 2 bases, J shed 5 bases, and the junction held 9 bases outside the gene matches. Here the CDR3 reads CSVEFPAGGSHNEQFF. As DNA, the CDR3 is TGCAGCGTTGAATTTCCAGCGGGAGGGTCCCACAATGAGCAGTTCTTC.

This clone came up once. This chain connects TRBV4-1 to TRBJ2-6; TRBD1 is a possible D gene (5 bases). The CDR3 has 18 residues. The V gene's germline CDR1 is MGHRA and CDR2 YSYEKL. Trimming took 1 base from V and 1 from J, leaving 14 bases between them. The CDR3 loop is CASSQVILGPSGANVLTF. The CDR3 DNA reads TGCGCCAGCAGCCAAGTTATTCTGGGGCCTTCTGGGGCCAACGTCCTGACTTTC.

The chain joins TRBV5-1 to TRBJ2-5; D possibly matches TRBD1 or TRBD2 (5 bases each). Per the germline V gene, CDR1 is SGHRS and CDR2 is YFSETQ. The CDR3 contains 13 residues. V lost 6 bases, J lost 5 bases, and 14 bases lay in between. Written as DNA, the CDR3 is TGCGCCAGCAAACTAGGGGCGAGTGAGACCCAGTACTTC. It is translated as CASKLGASETQYF.

The rearrangement joins TRBV7-9 to TRBJ2-1; D call uncertain. Germline V CDR1 and CDR2: SEHNR, FQNEAQ (reference sequence). This CDR3 has 15 amino acids. V lost 5 bases, J lost 5 bases, and 16 bases lay in between. CDR3 sequence: CASSPTGSPNNEQFF. The CDR3, as DNA: TGTGCCAGCAGCCCCACCGGGTCTCCTAACAATGAGCAGTTCTTC.

The rearrangement links TRBV29-1 to TRBJ1-4; D is possibly TRBD1 (5 bases). The CDR3 has 14 residues. Germline V gene lookup returns CDR1 SQVTM and CDR2 ANQGSEA. V dropped 4 bases and J dropped 0 bases, with 9 bases sitting between them. The CDR3 sequence is CSVVGVTTNEKLFF. The CDR3 DNA sequence: TGCAGCGTTGTAGGGGTTACAACTAATGAAAAACTGTTTTTT.

A word on this clone: Other nucleotide sequences in the sample specify the same CDR3. The chain is built from TRBV30 and TRBJ2-7, with D tentatively TRBD2 (6 bases). V gave up 3 bases and J gave up 2 bases, with 14 bases separating them. Per the germline V gene, CDR1 is GTSNPN and CDR2 is SVGIG (reference sequence). This CDR3 contains 14 residues. CDR3 DNA: TGTGCCTGGAGCACCGGGACTGGGACCTACGAGCAGTACTTC. Translating gives CAWSTGTGTYEQYF.